This TCR beta chain comes out of a study of identifying expanded T cells in peripheral blood. Findings and caveats of the study: Clone count variance between roughly 2-week samples rose with total template count. Differentially abundant clones: about 1.3 between replicates, about 15 at two to three weeks, less than 25 at four.

Comments on this clone: Antigen unknown.

Method: immunoSEQ multiplex PCR; TCRdb's copy keeps in-frame clones and lacks some. The data contain 81,000 or so clones, roughly 84% of them singletons. This CDR3 is 17 amino acids long. V was pared by 4 bases and J by 0 bases, with 17 bases between. CDR1 is SGDLS and CDR2 is YYNGEE in the germline V gene. During the collection period, no donor immune events like infections were recorded. This receptor was obtained from a person aged 18-70 years in good health. The V call is TRBV9, the J call TRBJ1-5; D possibly corresponds to TRBD1 (5 bases). Source material: blood. CDR3 DNA: TGTGCCAGCAGCCCGAACGAACGACAGTCTAGCAATCAGCCCCAGCATTTT. It yields the protein CASSPNERQSSNQPQHF.